This TCR beta chain appears in the sequencing data of a study of blood T cell repertoires in COVID-19. In the study overall: The United States, Italy and Spain provided the acute and convalescent COVID-19 samples.

V was cut by 2 bases and J by 1 base, with 11 bases left in between. The CDR3 is 15 residues long. CDR1 and CDR2 (germline): MNHNY, SVGAGI (reference sequence). The repertoire was sequenced with immunoSEQ multiplex PCR; TCRdb's copy has only in-frame clones and lacks some. The table includes under 80,000 clones, about 80% detected once. This clone was seen more than once but under ten times. Sequencing was carried out using peripheral blood. The J gene is TRBJ1-1, the V gene TRBV6-6; weak D call: TRBD1 (5 bases). The receptor was isolated from a human donor in a cohort sampled during active COVID-19. The CDR3 region is CASSYQGRANTEAFF. The DNA of the CDR3 is TGTGCCAGCAGTTACCAGGGTAGGGCGAACACTGAAGCTTTCTTT.